The sequence of this T cell receptor beta chain was determined in a study of blood T cells in healthy people across ages. With 3 bases clipped from V and 5 bases from J, the junction kept 4 bases outside the gene matches. CDR3 length: 14 residues. CDR1 MNHEY and CDR2 SMNVEV come from the germline V gene (reference sequence). For the second PCR, which ran for 7 to 11 cycles, a sample-barcoded 5' primer and a J-beta primer mix were used. One entry per CDR3 protein results from TCRdb running MiXCR on the 5' RACE reads. The table shows about 590,000 distinct CDR3 sequences, with approximately 30% occurring only once.

The sample taken for sequencing was blood. The chain has TRBV27 and TRBJ2-1; 7 bases line up with TRBD1. This receptor was obtained from a woman aged 80 or over in good health. The CDR3 here is CASSFGTVDNEQFF. As DNA, the CDR3 is TGTGCCAGCAGTTTTGGGACAGTGGACAATGAGCAGTTCTTC.